Below, one T cell receptor beta chain is given with its context. The data were obtained in a study of patients and donors after allogeneic stem cell transplantation. V was shortened by 5 bases and J by 0 bases, with 11 bases between the two germline ends. The CDR3 contains 14 residues. Germline CDR1 is MNHNS and CDR2 is SASEGT. TCRdb itself ran the RT-PCR reads through MiXCR, one entry per CDR3 protein. The sample shows some 880,000 distinct CDR3 sequences, more than 15% of them seen only once. The sequence was collected from a human donor who was either an allogeneic HSCT recipient or a stem cell or donor lymphocyte infusion donor (not recorded which). It is not recorded whose cells these are; they may come from a transplant donor. Sequences were obtained from blood, either unsorted or a sorted T cell fraction (not recorded which). The rearrangement joins TRBV6-1 to TRBJ2-7; D possibly uses TRBD1 or TRBD2 (5 bases each). CDR3 nucleotides: TGTGCCAGCAGTCATCCGGGACGCTCCTACGAGCAGTACTTC. This encodes CASSHPGRSYEQYF.